This T cell receptor (beta chain) was captured in a study of T cells in Graves' hyperthyroidism and ophthalmopathy. The study's findings and limits: Before onset, by a median of around 6.4 months, the model predicted ophthalmopathy. Appearing also in blood were most of the thyroid clonotypes expanded above 0.001.

For Graves' hyperthyroidism to be stable, ophthalmopathy could not progress within 18 months. Recently diagnosed hyperthyroidism of less than 2 months' duration affected patients aged 18 to 65. CDR1 DFQATT and CDR2 SNEGSKA come from the germline V gene (reference sequence). The CDR3 is 18 amino acids. As regards this clonotype: Its specificity is not known. A read error may account for a junction end that differs from germline.

Regions amplified from RNA transcripts were the TCR beta CDR3 regions. HTBI primers were used for first-round RT-PCR of the TCR CDR3. MiXCR, applied by TCRdb to the multiplex PCR reads, yields one record per CDR3 protein. The table lists some 300,000 distinct CDR3 sequences, roughly 13% of them singletons. The receptor's source is a woman in her thirties or forties with Graves' hyperthyroidism. The source material was blood. V usage is TRBV20-1 and J usage is TRBJ2-7; tentative D call: TRBD2 (7 bases). The CDR3 loop reads CSARDQEAGARPGDERYF. The DNA of the CDR3 is TGCAGTGCTAGAGATCAGGAGGCGGGAGCTAGGCCAGGGGACGAGCGGTACTTC.